The 8 T cell receptor beta chains given below trace back to one sample, sequenced in a study of blood T cell repertoires in COVID-19. Repertoires were generated with immunoSEQ multiplex PCR, while TCRdb's copy carries only in-frame clones and drops some. This sample has under 200,000 clones, with approximately 82% found just once. Sequencing was performed on PBMCs or T cells enriched from blood (not recorded which). All receptors derive from a woman in her sixties or seventies with acute COVID-19.

The chain recombines TRBV4-1 with TRBJ2-5, with a tentative D call TRBD1 (5 bases). Germline V gene sequence: CDR1 MGHRA, CDR2 YSYEKL. The V and J ends lost 2 bases and 7 bases respectively, with 14 bases between them. The CDR3 contains 14 residues. Here the CDR3 reads CASSQYVGVVTQYF. The CDR3 region has the DNA TGCGCCAGCAGCCAATACGTAGGGGTTGTGACCCAGTACTTC.

V and J are TRBV3-1 (or the pseudogene TRBV3-2) and TRBJ2-1; 7 nucleotides agree with TRBD2. With 4 bases clipped from V and 9 bases from J, the junction kept 6 bases outside the gene matches. Germline loops: CDR1 LGHDT, CDR2 YNNKEL (reference sequence). The CDR3 runs to 13 residues. The CDR3 loop is CASSPRLAAEQFF. The CDR3 DNA reads as TGTGCCAGCAGCCCCAGACTAGCCGCTGAGCAGTTCTTC.

The chain joins TRBV30 to TRBJ2-7; TRBD1 matches 8 bases. From germline, CDR1 is GTSNPN and CDR2 SVGIG (reference sequence). With 4 bases clipped from V and 5 bases from J, the junction kept 13 bases outside the gene matches. This CDR3 contains 15 residues. The CDR3 loop is CAWTWLGQGRNEQYF. The CDR3 DNA sequence: TGTGCCTGGACTTGGCTCGGACAGGGTAGGAACGAGCAGTACTTC. The whole variable domain, remainder taken from reference TRBV30 and TRBJ2-7, is SQTIHQWPATLVQPVGSPLSLECTVEGTSNPNLYWYRQAAGRGLQLLFYSVGIGQISSEVPQNLSASRPQDRQFILSSKKLLLSDSGFYLCAWTWLGQGRNEQYFGPGTRLTVT.

This clone was counted only a few times. The chain carries TRBV7-9 and TRBJ2-5; no reliable D call. The CDR3 totals 12 residues. The germline V and J ends were trimmed by 3 bases and 3 bases, with 5 bases remaining between them. The V gene's germline CDR1 is SEHNR and CDR2 FQNEAQ (reference sequence). The CDR3 loop reads CASSFQEETQYF. The CDR3 nucleotides read TGTGCCAGCAGCTTCCAGGAAGAGACCCAGTACTTC.

This sequence joins TRBV15 and TRBJ2-2; D possibly corresponds to TRBD2 (6 bases). The CDR3 has 16 residues. V was clipped by 3 bases and J by 6 bases, with 17 bases between them. The V gene's germline CDR1 is LNHNV and CDR2 YYDKDF (reference sequence). In DNA, the CDR3 is TGTGCCACCAGCAGGCGGGACCTCGGTGGGGCCGGGGAGCTGTTTTTT. Protein: CATSRRDLGGAGELFF.

V usage is TRBV27 and J usage is TRBJ2-7, with D tentatively TRBD2 (6 bases). CDR3 length: 14 amino acids. Germline V lookup: CDR1 MNHEY, CDR2 SMNVEV (reference sequence). V was shortened by 6 bases and J by 2 bases, with 14 bases between the two germline ends. CDR3 nucleotides: TGTGCCAGCAGAATGGGGGGAGACCCCTACGAGCAGTACTTC. It codes for CASRMGGDPYEQYF.

The chain uses TRBV3-1 (or the pseudogene TRBV3-2) and TRBJ1-3, with D possibly matching TRBD1 (5 bases). Germline CDR1 is LGHDT and CDR2 is YNNKEL (reference sequence). Trimming shortened V by 0 bases and J by 2 bases, and 11 bases separated the two germline ends. The CDR3 totals 16 residues. CDR3 sequence: CASSQDPPGTGNTIYF. The DNA for the CDR3 is TGTGCCAGCAGCCAAGATCCGCCAGGGACTGGAAACACCATATATTTT.

V and J are TRBV7-2 and TRBJ1-1; D is uncertain. Between the trimmed V and J ends, which lost 3 bases and 0 bases, there was a span of 8 bases. Germline CDR1 SGHTA, CDR2 FQGNSA. This CDR3 comprises 14 residues. For the CDR3, the DNA is TGTGCCAGCAGCTTCTCGCGGATGAACACTGAAGCTTTCTTT. Its protein is CASSFSRMNTEAFF.